This T cell receptor beta chain emerged from a study of blood T cell repertoires in COVID-19. Sequencing used immunoSEQ multiplex PCR; TCRdb keeps in-frame clones, though not all of them. The sample holds some 250,000 clones; approximately 87% are singletons and the top ten take about an eighth. While infection was still active, Seattle patients were enrolled and then followed longitudinally. The table lists this clone with a few counts. Trimming took off 1 base at V and 3 bases at J, with 8 bases between the two ends. The CDR3 loop spans 14 amino acids. The germline V gene has CDR1 SGHDT and CDR2 YYEEEE.

This chain uses TRBV5-6 with TRBJ2-1; a possible D gene is TRBD1 (5 bases). Specimen: peripheral blood. This clonotype originated in a woman aged 25 to 39 with COVID-19, enrolled during active disease. The CDR3 DNA is TGTGCCAGCAGCTTGATGACAGACTACAATGAGCAGTTCTTC. Residues: CASSLMTDYNEQFF.